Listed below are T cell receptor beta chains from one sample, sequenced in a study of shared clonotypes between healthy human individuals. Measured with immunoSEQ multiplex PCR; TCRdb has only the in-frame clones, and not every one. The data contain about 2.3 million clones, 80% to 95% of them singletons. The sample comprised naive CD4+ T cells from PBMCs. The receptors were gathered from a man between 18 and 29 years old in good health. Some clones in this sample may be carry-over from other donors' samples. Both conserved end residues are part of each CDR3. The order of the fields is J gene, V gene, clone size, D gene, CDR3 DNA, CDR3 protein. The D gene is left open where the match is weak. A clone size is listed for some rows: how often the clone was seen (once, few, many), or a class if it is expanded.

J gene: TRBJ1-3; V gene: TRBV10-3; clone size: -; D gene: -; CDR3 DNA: TGTGCCATGAGGACCGGAAACACCATATATTTT; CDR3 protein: CAMRTGNTIYF
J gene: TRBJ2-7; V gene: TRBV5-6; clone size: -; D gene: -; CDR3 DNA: TGTGCCAGCGGCCTCCGGGACGGAACCTACGAGCAGTACTTC; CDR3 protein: CASGLRDGTYEQYF
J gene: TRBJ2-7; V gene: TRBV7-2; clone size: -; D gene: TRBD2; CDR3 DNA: TGTGCCAGCAGCTTAGTCTCTGCGCCCAGCGGGAGTCTCTACGAGCAGTACTTC; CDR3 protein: CASSLVSAPSGSLYEQYF
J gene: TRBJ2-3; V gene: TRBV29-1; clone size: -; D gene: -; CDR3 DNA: TGCAGCGTTGTTGGGGTTGGAGTAGATACGCAGTATTTT; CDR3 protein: CSVVGVGVDTQYF
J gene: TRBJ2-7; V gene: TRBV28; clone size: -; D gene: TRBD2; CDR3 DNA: TGTGCCAGCAGTCGGGGGGGGACAAGCTCCTACGAGCAGTACTTC; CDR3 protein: CASSRGGTSSYEQYF
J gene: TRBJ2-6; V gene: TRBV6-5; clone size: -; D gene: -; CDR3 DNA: TGTGCCAGTTCGTCGGAGGCCAACGTCCTGACTTTC; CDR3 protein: CASSSEANVLTF
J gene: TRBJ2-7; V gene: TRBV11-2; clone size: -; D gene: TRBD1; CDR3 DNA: TGTGCCAGCAGCGGAGGGACAGGCGGTCTACGGGAGCAGTACTTC; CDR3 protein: CASSGGTGGLREQYF
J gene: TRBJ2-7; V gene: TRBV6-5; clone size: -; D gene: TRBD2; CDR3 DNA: TGTGCCAGCAGTTTCACTAGCGGGGAGAACTACGAGCAGTACTTC; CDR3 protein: CASSFTSGENYEQYF
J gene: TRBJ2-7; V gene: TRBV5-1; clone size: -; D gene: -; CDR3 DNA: TGCGCCAGCAGCTTACTCCAGGGTCCCTACGAGCAGTACTTC; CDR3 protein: CASSLLQGPYEQYF
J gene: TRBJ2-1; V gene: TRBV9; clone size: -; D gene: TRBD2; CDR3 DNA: TGTGCCAGCAGCGTGGGGACTAGCGGGGACAATGAGCAGTTCTTC; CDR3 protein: CASSVGTSGDNEQFF
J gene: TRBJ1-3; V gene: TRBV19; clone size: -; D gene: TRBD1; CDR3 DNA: TGTGCCAGTAGTCGGGACAGATTATACTCTGGAAACACCATATATTTT; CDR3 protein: CASSRDRLYSGNTIYF
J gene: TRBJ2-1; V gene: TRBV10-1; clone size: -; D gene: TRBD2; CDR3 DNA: TGCGCCAGCAGTAGCGGGAGGGCCGCTGAGCAGTTCTTC; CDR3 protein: CASSSGRAAEQFF
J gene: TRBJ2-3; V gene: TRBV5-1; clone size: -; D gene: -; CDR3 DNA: TGCGCCAGCACCGTAACACGCTTAGACTCTGGCTTCGCAGATACGCAGTATTTT; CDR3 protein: CASTVTRLDSGFADTQYF
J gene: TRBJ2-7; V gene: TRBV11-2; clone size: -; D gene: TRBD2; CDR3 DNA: TGTGCCAGCAGCTTAGGAATAGCGGGAACGCGGACAGAGCAGTACTTC; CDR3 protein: CASSLGIAGTRTEQYF
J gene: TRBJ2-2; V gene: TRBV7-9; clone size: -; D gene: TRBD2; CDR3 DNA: TGTGCCAGCAGCTTAGCTAGCGGGAGCACCGGGGAGCTGTTTTTT; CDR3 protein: CASSLASGSTGELFF
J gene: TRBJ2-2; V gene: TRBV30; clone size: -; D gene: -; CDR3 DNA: TGTGCCTGGACGAGAACGGATACCGGGGAGCTGTTTTTT; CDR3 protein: CAWTRTDTGELFF
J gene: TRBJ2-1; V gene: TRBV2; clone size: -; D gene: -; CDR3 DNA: TGTGCCAGCAGTGTGGAGGGCCCCGGGAATGAGCAGTTCTTC; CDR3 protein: CASSVEGPGNEQFF
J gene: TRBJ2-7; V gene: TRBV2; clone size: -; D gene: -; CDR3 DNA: TGTGCCAGCAGCTATTCCTACGAGCAGTACTTC; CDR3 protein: CASSYSYEQYF
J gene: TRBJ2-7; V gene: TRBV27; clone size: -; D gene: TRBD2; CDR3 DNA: TGTGCCAGCAGCCCGGGACTAGCGGTCTACGAGCAGTACTTC; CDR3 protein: CASSPGLAVYEQYF
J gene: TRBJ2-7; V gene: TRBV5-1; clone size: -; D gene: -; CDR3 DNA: TGCGCCAGCAGCGCGGCGACAGGTAGAGAGCAGTACTTC; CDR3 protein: CASSAATGREQYF
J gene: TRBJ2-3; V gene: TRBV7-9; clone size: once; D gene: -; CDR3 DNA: TGTGCCAGCAGCTTAACGGGACTGGTGTATTTT; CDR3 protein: CASSLTGLVYF
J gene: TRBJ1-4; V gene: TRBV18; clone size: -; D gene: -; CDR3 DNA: TGTGCCAGCTCACCCGGGACGGCAAATGAAAAACTGTTTTTT; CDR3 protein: CASSPGTANEKLFF
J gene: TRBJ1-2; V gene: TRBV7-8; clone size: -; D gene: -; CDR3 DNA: TGTGCCAGCAGCCCCTCCCCGGGGCAGGTCTATGGCTACACCTTC; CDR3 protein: CASSPSPGQVYGYTF
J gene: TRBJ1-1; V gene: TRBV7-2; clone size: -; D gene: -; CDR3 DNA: TGTGCCAGCAGCTTAATTGCCGTGATGAGTACGGGCACTGAAGCTTTCTTT; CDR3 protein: CASSLIAVMSTGTEAFF
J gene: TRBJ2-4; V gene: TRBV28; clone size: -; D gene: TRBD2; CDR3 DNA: TGTGCCAGCAGGGCAAGCGGGAGGGCCATTCAGTACTTC; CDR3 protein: CASRASGRAIQYF
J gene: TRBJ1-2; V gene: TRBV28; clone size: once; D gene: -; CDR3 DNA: TGTGCCAGCAATGGGCGCGTACCATATGGCTACACCTTC; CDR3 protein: CASNGRVPYGYTF
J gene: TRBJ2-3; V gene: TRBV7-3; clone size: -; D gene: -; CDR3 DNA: TGTGCCAGCAGCTCCGGCGGGCCGAGCACAGATACGCAGTATTTT; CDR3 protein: CASSSGGPSTDTQYF
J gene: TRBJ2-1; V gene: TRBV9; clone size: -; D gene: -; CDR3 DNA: TGTGCCAGCAGCGTAAGGAGGGAGTTCGGGGCCAATGAGCAGTTCTTC; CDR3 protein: CASSVRREFGANEQFF
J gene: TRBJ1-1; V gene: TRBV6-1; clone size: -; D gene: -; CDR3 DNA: TGTGCCAGCAGTGAATTACCACGGAACACTGAAGCTTTCTTT; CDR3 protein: CASSELPRNTEAFF
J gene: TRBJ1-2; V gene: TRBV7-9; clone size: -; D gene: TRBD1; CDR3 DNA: TGTGCCAGCAGCTTAACAGGGGAACGTGGCTACACCTTC; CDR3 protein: CASSLTGERGYTF
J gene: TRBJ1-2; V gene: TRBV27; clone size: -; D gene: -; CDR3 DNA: TGTGCCAGCAGTTTAAAAGGCCTCGCGACCCGGGGCAATGGCTACACCTTC; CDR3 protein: CASSLKGLATRGNGYTF
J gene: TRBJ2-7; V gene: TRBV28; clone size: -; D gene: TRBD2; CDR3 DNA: TGTGCCAGCAGTTCTATAGCGGGCCGGATCTTTTACGAGCAGTACTTC; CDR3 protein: CASSSIAGRIFYEQYF
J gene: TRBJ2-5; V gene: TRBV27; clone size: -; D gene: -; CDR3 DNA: TGTGCCAGCAGTTTCACGCTAGGCGAGACCCAGTACTTC; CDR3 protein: CASSFTLGETQYF
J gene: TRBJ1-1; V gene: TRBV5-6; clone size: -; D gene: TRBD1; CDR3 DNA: TGTGCCAGCAGGGCGGACAGGGGGCACTACGGGACTGAAGCTTTCTTT; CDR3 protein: CASRADRGHYGTEAFF
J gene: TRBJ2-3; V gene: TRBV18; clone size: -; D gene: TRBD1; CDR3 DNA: TGTGCCAGCTCACCCGCAGGGGGCGTGGAGAATACGCAGTATTTT; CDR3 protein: CASSPAGGVENTQYF
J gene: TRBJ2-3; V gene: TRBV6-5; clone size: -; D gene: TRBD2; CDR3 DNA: TGTGCCAGCAGGACCCCTGGGACTAGTACAGATACGCAGTATTTT; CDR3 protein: CASRTPGTSTDTQYF
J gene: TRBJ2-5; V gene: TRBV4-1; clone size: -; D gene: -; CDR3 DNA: TGCGCCAGCAGCCGAGGCCCCCTAGAGACCCAGTACTTC; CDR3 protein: CASSRGPLETQYF
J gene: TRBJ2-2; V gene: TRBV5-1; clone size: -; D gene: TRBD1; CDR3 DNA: TGCGCCAGCAGCTCGCGCCGGGACAGGGGTGGGGACACCGGGGAGCTGTTTTTT; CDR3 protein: CASSSRRDRGGDTGELFF
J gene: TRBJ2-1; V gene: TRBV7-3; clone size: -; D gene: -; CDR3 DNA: TGTGCCAGCAGCTTAACGGGCCGCGAGCAGTTCTTC; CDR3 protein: CASSLTGREQFF
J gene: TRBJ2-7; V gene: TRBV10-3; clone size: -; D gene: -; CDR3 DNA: TGTGCCATCAGTGTTGATCGCCAGGCTATTTACGAGCAGTACTTC; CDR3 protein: CAISVDRQAIYEQYF
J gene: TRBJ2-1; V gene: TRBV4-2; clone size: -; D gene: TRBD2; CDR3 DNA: TGTGCCAGCAGCCAACGTGACCGACTAGCGGGCAAGGATGAGCAGTTCTTC; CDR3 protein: CASSQRDRLAGKDEQFF
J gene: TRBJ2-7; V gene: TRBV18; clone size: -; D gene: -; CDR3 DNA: TGTGCCAGCTCACCTTTTGACGAGCAGTACTTC; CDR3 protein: CASSPFDEQYF
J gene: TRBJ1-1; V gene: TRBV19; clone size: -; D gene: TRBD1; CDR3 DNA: TGTGCCAGTAGCCCGGGGACAGGGGGCACCACTGAAGCTTTCTTT; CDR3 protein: CASSPGTGGTTEAFF
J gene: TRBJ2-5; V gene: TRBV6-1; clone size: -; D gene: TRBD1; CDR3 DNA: TGTGCCAGGCGGGTACAGGGGGCATGGGAGACCCAGTACTTC; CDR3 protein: CARRVQGAWETQYF
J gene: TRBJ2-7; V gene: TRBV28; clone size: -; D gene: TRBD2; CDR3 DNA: TGTGCCAGCAGTTTGACCAGCGGGAGAGCCTCCTACGAGCAGTACTTC; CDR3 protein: CASSLTSGRASYEQYF
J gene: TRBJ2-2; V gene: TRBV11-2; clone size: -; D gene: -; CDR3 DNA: TGTGCCAGCAGCGGGAGATCACAGGGAGGGGCCGGGGAGCTGTTTTTT; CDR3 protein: CASSGRSQGGAGELFF
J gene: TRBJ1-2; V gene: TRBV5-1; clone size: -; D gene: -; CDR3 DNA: TGCGCCAGCAGCGTGGACAGTAACTATGGCTACACCTTC; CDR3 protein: CASSVDSNYGYTF
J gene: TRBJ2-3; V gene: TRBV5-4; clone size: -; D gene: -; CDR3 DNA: TGTGCCAGCAGCTTAAAAGGAGGCCCTAGCACAGATACGCAGTATTTT; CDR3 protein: CASSLKGGPSTDTQYF
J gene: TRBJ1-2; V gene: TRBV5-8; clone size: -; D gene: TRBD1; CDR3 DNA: TGTGCCAGCAGCTTGGCGGACAGGGCAGGCTACACCTTC; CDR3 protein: CASSLADRAGYTF
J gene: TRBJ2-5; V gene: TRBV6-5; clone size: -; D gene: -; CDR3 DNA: TGTGCCAGCAGTTACTCGCGAGGACAAGAGACCCAGTACTTC; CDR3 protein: CASSYSRGQETQYF
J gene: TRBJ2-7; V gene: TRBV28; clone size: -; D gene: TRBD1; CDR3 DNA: TGTGCCAGCAGCTTGGGGACAGGGAGAATTCTCGGGCAGTACTTC; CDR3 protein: CASSLGTGRILGQYF
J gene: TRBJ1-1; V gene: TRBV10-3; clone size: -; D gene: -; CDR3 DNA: TGTGCCATCAGGGAGGGCACTGAAGCTTTCTTT; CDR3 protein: CAIREGTEAFF
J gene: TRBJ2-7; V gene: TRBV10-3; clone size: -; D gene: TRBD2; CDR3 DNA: TGTGCCATCAGTGAGTCGGGAGGGGAGGCCTACGAGCAGTACTTC; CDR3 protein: CAISESGGEAYEQYF
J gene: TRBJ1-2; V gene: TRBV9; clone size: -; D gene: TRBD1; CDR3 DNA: TGTGCCAGCAGCCCCCGACAGGGTAACTATGGCTACACCTTC; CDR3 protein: CASSPRQGNYGYTF
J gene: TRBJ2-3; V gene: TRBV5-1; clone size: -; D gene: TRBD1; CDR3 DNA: TGCGCCAGCAGCCGACAGGGGTCTGACACAGATACGCAGTATTTT; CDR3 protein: CASSRQGSDTDTQYF
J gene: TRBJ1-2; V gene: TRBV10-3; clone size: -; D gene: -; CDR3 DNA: TGTGCCATCAGTGATTTTGGCAACTATGGCTACACCTTC; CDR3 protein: CAISDFGNYGYTF
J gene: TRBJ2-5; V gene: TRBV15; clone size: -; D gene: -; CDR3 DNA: TGTGCCACCAGCAGAGGATACGAGACCCAGTACTTC; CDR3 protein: CATSRGYETQYF
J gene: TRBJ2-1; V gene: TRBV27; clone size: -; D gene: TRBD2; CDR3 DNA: TGTGCCAGCAGTTCCGTTGCTAGCGGGAGGGCCTACAATGAGCAGTTCTTC; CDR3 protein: CASSSVASGRAYNEQFF